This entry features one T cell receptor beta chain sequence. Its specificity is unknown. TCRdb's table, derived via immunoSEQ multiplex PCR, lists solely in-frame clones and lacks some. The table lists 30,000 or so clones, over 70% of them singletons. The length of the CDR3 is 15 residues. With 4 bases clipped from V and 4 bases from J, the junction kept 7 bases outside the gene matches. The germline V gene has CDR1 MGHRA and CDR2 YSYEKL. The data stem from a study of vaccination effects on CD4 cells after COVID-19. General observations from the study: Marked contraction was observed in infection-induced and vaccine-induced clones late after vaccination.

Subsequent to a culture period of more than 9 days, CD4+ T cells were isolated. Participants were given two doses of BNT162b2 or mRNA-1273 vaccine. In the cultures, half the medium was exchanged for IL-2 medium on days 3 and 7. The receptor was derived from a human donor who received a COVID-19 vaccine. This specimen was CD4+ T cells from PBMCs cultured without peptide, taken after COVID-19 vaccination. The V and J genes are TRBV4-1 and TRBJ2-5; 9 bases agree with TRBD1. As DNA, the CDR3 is TGCGCCAGCAGCCGCGGACAGGGGTTCGGAGAGACCCAGTACTTC. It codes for CASSRGQGFGETQYF.